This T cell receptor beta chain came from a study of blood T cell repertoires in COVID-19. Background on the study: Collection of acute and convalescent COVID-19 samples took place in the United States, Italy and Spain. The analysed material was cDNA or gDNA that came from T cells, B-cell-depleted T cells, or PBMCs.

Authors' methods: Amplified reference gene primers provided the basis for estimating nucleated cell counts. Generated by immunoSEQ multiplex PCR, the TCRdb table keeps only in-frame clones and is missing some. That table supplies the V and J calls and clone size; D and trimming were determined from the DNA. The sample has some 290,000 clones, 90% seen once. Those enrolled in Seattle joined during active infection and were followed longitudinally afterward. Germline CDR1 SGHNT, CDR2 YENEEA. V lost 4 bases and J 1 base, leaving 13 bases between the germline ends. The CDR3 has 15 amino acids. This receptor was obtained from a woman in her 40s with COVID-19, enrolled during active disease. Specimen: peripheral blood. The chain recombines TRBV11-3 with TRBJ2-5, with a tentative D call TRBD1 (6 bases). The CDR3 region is CASSSTTGLQETQYF. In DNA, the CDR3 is TGTGCCAGCAGCTCGACGACAGGACTCCAAGAGACCCAGTACTTC.